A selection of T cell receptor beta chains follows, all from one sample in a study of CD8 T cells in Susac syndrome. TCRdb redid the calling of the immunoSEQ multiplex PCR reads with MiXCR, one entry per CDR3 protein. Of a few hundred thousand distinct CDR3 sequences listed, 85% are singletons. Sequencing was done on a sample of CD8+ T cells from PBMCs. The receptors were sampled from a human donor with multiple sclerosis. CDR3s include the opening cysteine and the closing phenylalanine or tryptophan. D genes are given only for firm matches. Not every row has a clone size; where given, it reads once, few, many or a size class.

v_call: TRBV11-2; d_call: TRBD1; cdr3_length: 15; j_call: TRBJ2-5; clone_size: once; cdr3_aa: CASSQDRGIQETQYF; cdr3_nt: TGTGCCAGCAGCCAGGACAGGGGAATCCAAGAGACCCAGTACTTC
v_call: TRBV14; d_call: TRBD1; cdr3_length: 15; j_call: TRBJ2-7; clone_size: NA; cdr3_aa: CASSPWTGGLHEQYF; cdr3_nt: TGTGCCAGCAGCCCCTGGACAGGGGGCTTGCACGAGCAGTACTTC
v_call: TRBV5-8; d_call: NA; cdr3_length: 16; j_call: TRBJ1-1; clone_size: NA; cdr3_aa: CASSFSAADMNTEAFF; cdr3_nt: TGTGCCAGCAGCTTTAGTGCAGCGGACATGAACACTGAAGCTTTCTTT
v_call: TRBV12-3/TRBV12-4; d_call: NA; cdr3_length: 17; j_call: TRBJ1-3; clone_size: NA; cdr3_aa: CASSLDSSTISGNTIYF; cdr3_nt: TGTGCCAGCAGTTTAGATAGCAGTACGATCTCTGGAAACACCATATATTTT
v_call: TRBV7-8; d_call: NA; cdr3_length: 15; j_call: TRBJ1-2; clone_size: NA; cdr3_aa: CASSLSSEGYYGYTF; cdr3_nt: TGTGCCAGCAGCTTATCCTCGGAGGGGTACTATGGCTACACCTTC
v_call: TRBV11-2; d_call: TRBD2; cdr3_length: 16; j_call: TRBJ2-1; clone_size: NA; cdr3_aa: CASSSPRLAGGNEQFF; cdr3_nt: TGTGCCAGCAGCTCACCCCGACTAGCGGGGGGCAATGAGCAGTTCTTC
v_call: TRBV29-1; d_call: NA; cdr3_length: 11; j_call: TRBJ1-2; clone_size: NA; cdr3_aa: CSVATGNGYTF; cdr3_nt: TGCAGCGTTGCAACAGGGAATGGCTACACCTTC
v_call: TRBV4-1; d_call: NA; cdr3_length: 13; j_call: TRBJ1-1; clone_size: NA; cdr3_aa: CASSDILNTEAFF; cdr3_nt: TGCGCCAGCTCCGACATATTGAACACTGAAGCTTTCTTT
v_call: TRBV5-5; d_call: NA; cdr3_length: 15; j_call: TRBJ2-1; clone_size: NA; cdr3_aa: CASSLGFIGTNEQFF; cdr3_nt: TGTGCCAGCAGCTTGGGGTTTATAGGGACCAATGAGCAGTTCTTC
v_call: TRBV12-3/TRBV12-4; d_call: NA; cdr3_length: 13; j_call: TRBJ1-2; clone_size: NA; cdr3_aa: CAIFGRRTYGYTF; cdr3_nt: TGTGCCATCTTCGGACGGCGGACTTATGGCTACACCTTC
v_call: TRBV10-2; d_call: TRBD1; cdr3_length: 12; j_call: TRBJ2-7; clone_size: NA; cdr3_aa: CASRQGAYEQYF; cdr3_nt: TGCGCCAGCAGACAGGGGGCCTACGAGCAGTACTTC
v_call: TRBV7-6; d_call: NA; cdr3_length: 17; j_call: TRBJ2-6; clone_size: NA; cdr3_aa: CASSIHPDTSGANVLTF; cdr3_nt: TGTGCCAGCAGCATACACCCTGACACATCTGGGGCCAACGTCCTGACTTTC
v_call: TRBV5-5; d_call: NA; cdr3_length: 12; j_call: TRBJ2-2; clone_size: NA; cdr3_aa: CASSRRSGELFF; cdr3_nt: TGTGCCAGCAGCCGTAGGTCCGGGGAGCTGTTTTTT
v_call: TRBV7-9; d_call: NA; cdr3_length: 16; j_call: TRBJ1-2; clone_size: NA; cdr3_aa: CASSPPTGAIIYGYTF; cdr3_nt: TGTGCCAGCAGCCCGCCGACAGGAGCCATCATCTATGGCTACACCTTC
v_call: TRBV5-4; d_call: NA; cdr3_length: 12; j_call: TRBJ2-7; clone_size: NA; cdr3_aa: CASSLAPDEQYF; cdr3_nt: TGTGCCAGCAGCTTGGCCCCGGACGAGCAGTACTTC
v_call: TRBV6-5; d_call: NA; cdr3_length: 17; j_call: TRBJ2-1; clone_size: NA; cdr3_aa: CASSYILGGWGDNEQFF; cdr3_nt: TGTGCCAGCAGTTACATACTAGGGGGCTGGGGGGACAATGAGCAGTTCTTC
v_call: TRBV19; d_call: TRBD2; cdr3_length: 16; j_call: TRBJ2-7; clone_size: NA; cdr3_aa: CASSEAGGELSYEQYF; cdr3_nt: TGTGCCAGTAGTGAAGCGGGGGGTGAGCTCTCCTACGAGCAGTACTTC
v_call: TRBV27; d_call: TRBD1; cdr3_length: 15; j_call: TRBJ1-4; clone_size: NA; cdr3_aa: CASSLGTGGIEKLFF; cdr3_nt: TGTGCCAGCAGTTTAGGGACAGGGGGAATTGAAAAACTGTTTTTT
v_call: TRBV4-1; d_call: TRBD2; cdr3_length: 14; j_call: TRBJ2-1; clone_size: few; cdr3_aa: CASSTSGANNEQFF; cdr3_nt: TGCGCCAGCAGCACTAGCGGGGCCAACAATGAGCAGTTCTTC
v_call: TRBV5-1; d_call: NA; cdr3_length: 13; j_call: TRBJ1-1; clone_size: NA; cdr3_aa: CASRQGVNTEAFF; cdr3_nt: TGCGCCAGCAGGCAGGGCGTGAACACTGAAGCTTTCTTT
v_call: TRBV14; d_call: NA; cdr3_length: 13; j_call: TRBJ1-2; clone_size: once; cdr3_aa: CASSPFRNYGYTF; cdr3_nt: TGTGCCAGCAGCCCTTTCCGGAACTATGGCTACACCTTC
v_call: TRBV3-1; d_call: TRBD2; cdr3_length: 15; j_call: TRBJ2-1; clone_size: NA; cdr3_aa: CASSQGSSGRDEQFF; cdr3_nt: TGTGCCAGCAGCCAAGGTTCTAGCGGGAGGGATGAGCAGTTCTTC
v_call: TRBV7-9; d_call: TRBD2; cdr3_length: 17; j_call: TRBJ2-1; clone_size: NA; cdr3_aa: CASSPRGGGGSLGEQFF; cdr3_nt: TGTGCCAGCAGCCCCCGAGGTGGGGGGGGGTCATTGGGTGAGCAGTTCTTC
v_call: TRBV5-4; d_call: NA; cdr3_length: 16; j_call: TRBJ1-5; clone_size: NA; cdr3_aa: CASSFLDNILTQPQHF; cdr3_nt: TGTGCCAGCAGCTTTCTTGACAACATCTTAACTCAGCCCCAGCATTTT